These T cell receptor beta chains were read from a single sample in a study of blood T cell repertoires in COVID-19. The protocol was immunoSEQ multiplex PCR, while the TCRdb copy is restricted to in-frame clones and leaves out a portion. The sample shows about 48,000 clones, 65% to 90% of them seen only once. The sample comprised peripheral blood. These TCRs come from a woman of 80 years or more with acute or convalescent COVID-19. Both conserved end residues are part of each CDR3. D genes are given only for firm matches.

CDR3 protein: CASSLGGGHEKLFF; CDR3 DNA: TGTGCCAGTAGTCTAGGGGGAGGTCATGAAAAACTGTTTTTT; D gene: NA; V gene: TRBV19; J gene: TRBJ1-4
CDR3 protein: CASSDGGPNSPLHF; CDR3 DNA: TGTGCCAGCAGCGACGGGGGTCCCAATTCACCCCTCCACTTT; D gene: NA; V gene: TRBV5-6; J gene: TRBJ1-6
CDR3 protein: CASSPRGQGWGYTF; CDR3 DNA: TGTGCCAGCAGCCCGAGGGGACAGGGTTGGGGCTACACCTTC; D gene: TRBD1; V gene: TRBV9; J gene: TRBJ1-2
CDR3 protein: CASSPGAGTEAFF; CDR3 DNA: TGTGCCAGCAGCCCGGGTGCGGGGACTGAAGCTTTCTTT; D gene: NA; V gene: TRBV14; J gene: TRBJ1-1
CDR3 protein: CASSAQYRDGLEQYF; CDR3 DNA: TGTGCCAGTAGTGCGCAGTACAGGGACGGCCTCGAGCAGTACTTC; D gene: NA; V gene: TRBV19; J gene: TRBJ2-7
CDR3 protein: CAWRGGQGLGYGYTF; CDR3 DNA: TGTGCCTGGAGGGGAGGACAGGGTTTAGGCTATGGCTACACCTTC; D gene: TRBD1; V gene: TRBV30; J gene: TRBJ1-2
CDR3 protein: CASRTGRSSGANVLTF; CDR3 DNA: TGTGCCAGCAGGACAGGCAGATCCTCTGGGGCCAACGTCCTGACTTTC; D gene: NA; V gene: TRBV2; J gene: TRBJ2-6
CDR3 protein: CSVASGSGGTDTQYF; CDR3 DNA: TGCAGCGTTGCATCCGGGAGCGGGGGCACAGATACGCAGTATTTT; D gene: TRBD2; V gene: TRBV29-1; J gene: TRBJ2-3
CDR3 protein: CASWGGGTEAFF; CDR3 DNA: TGTGCCAGCTGGGGGGGTGGCACTGAAGCTTTCTTT; D gene: NA; V gene: TRBV3-1/TRBV3-2; J gene: TRBJ1-1
CDR3 protein: CASVLDFRTGPSDYEQYF; CDR3 DNA: TGCGCCAGCGTTCTCGATTTTCGGACAGGCCCAAGCGACTACGAGCAGTACTTC; D gene: TRBD1; V gene: TRBV5-1; J gene: TRBJ2-7
CDR3 protein: CATSRGRTGGGGNQPQHF; CDR3 DNA: TGTGCCACCAGCAGGGGGAGGACAGGGGGTGGTGGCAATCAGCCCCAGCATTTT; D gene: TRBD1; V gene: TRBV15; J gene: TRBJ1-5
CDR3 protein: CASSSHQTGETQYF; CDR3 DNA: TGTGCCAGCAGTTCCCACCAGACAGGGGAGACCCAGTACTTC; D gene: TRBD1; V gene: TRBV6-6; J gene: TRBJ2-5
CDR3 protein: CSASLVRRGQGAIGGYGYTF; CDR3 DNA: TGCAGTGCTAGTTTAGTCCGCCGAGGACAGGGGGCTATAGGCGGCTATGGCTACACCTTC; D gene: TRBD1; V gene: TRBV20-1; J gene: TRBJ1-2
CDR3 protein: CASSPGGGAPDTQYF; CDR3 DNA: TGTGCCAGCAGCCCCGGCGGGGGGGCCCCAGATACGCAGTATTTT; D gene: TRBD2; V gene: TRBV6-5; J gene: TRBJ2-3
CDR3 protein: CASSLSRENIQYF; CDR3 DNA: TGTGCCAGCAGTTTGTCCAGGGAAAACATTCAGTACTTC; D gene: NA; V gene: TRBV27; J gene: TRBJ2-4
CDR3 protein: CATSERTGSGELFF; CDR3 DNA: TGTGCCACCAGTGAAAGGACAGGGTCCGGGGAGCTGTTTTTT; D gene: TRBD1; V gene: TRBV24-1; J gene: TRBJ2-2
CDR3 protein: CASSSGGVGGELFF; CDR3 DNA: TGTGCCAGTAGCTCTGGCGGTGTGGGCGGGGAGCTGTTTTTT; D gene: NA; V gene: TRBV19; J gene: TRBJ2-2
CDR3 protein: CSMGQGFYETQYF; CDR3 DNA: TGCAGCATGGGACAGGGTTTTTATGAGACCCAGTACTTC; D gene: TRBD1; V gene: TRBV29-1; J gene: TRBJ2-5
CDR3 protein: CASSFSSGAQETQYF; CDR3 DNA: TGCGCCAGCAGCTTCTCTAGCGGGGCCCAAGAGACCCAGTACTTC; D gene: TRBD2; V gene: TRBV5-1; J gene: TRBJ2-5
CDR3 protein: CATSESPGGTSSNEQFF; CDR3 DNA: TGTGCCACCAGTGAGTCCCCAGGGGGGACTAGCTCCAATGAGCAGTTCTTC; D gene: TRBD2; V gene: TRBV24-1; J gene: TRBJ2-1
CDR3 protein: CASGSDREYEQYF; CDR3 DNA: TGTGCTAGTGGAAGTGACAGGGAGTACGAGCAGTACTTC; D gene: TRBD1; V gene: TRBV12-5; J gene: TRBJ2-7
CDR3 protein: CASSQTDRTGNTIYF; CDR3 DNA: TGTGCCAGCAGCCAGACCGACAGGACCGGAAACACCATATATTTT; D gene: NA; V gene: TRBV3-1/TRBV3-2; J gene: TRBJ1-3
CDR3 protein: CASSVGQYNSPLHF; CDR3 DNA: TGTGCCAGCAGCGTCGGACAGTATAATTCACCCCTCCACTTT; D gene: NA; V gene: TRBV9; J gene: TRBJ1-6
CDR3 protein: CASSLNQRGSQETQYF; CDR3 DNA: TGCGCCAGCAGCCTTAACCAGCGGGGGTCACAAGAGACCCAGTACTTC; D gene: TRBD2; V gene: TRBV5-1; J gene: TRBJ2-5
CDR3 protein: CASSLKTTFYNSPLHF; CDR3 DNA: TGTGCCAGCAGCCTGAAGACAACATTCTATAATTCACCCCTCCACTTT; D gene: NA; V gene: TRBV3-1/TRBV3-2; J gene: TRBJ1-6
CDR3 protein: CASSLFYSPPGSYEQYF; CDR3 DNA: TGCGCCAGCAGCTTGTTCTATTCCCCCCCGGGTTCCTACGAGCAGTACTTC; D gene: NA; V gene: TRBV5-1; J gene: TRBJ2-7